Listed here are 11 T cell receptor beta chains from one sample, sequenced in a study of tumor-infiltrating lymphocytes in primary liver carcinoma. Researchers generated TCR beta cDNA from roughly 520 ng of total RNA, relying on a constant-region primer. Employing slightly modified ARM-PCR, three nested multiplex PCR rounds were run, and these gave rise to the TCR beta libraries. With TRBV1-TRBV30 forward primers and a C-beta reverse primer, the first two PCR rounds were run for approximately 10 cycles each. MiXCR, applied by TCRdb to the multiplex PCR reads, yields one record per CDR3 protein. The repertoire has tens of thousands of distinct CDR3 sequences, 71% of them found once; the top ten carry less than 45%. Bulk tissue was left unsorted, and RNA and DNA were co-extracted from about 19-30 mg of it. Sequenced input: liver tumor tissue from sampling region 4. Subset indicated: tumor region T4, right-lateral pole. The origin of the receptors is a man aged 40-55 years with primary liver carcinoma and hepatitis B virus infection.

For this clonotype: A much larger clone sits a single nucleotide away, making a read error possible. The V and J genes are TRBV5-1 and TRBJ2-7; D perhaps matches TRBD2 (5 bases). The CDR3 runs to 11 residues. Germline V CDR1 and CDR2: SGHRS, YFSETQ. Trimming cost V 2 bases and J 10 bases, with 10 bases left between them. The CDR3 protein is CASSFGVDQYF. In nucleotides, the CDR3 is TGCGCCAGCAGCTTCGGGGTCGACCAGTACTTC.

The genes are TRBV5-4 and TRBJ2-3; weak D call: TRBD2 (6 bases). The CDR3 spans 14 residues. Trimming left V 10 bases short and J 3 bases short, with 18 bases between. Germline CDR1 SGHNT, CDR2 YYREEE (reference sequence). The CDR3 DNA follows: TGTGCCTTACTTGGGCGGGACTTAACAGATACGCAGTATTTT. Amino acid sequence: CALLGRDLTDTQYF.

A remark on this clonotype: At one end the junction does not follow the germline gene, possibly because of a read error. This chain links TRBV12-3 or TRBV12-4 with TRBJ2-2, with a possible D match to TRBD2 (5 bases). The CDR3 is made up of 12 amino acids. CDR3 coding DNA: TGTGCCAGCAGTCCGCGGACCGGGGAGTTGTCTTTT. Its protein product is CASSPRTGELSF.

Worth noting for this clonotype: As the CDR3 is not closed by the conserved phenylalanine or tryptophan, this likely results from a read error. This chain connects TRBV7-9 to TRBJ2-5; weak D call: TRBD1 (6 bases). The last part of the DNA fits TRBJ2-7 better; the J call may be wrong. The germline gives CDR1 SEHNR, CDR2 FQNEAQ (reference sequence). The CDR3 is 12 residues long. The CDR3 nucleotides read TGTGCCAGCAGCTGGACAGATTACGAGCAGTACTCT. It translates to CASSWTDYEQYS.

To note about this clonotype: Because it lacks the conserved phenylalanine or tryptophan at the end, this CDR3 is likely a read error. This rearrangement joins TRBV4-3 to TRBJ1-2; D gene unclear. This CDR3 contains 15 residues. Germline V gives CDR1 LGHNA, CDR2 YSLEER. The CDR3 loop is CASSQDGKQVYGYTI. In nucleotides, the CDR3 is TGCGCCAGCAGTCAAGATGGAAAGCAGGTCTATGGCTACACCATC.

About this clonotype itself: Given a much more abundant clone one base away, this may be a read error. The CDR3 DNA reads as TGTGCCAGCAGCTTAGTCCCGGGCAGGGCGGGGGGCACTGAAGCTTCCTTT. Translation: CASSLVPGRAGGTEASF. The chain couples TRBV11-2 to TRBJ1-1; maybe TRBD1 (6 bases). Germline assignment: CDR1 SGHAT and CDR2 FQNNGV. The CDR3 loop spans 17 amino acids.

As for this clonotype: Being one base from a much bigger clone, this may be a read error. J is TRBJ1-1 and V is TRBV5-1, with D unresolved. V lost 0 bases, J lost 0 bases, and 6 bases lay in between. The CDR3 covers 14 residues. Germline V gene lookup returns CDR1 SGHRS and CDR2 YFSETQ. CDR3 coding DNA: TGCGCCAGCAGCTTGGACAGCATGAACACTGAAGCTTTCTTT. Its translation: CASSLDSMNTEAFF.

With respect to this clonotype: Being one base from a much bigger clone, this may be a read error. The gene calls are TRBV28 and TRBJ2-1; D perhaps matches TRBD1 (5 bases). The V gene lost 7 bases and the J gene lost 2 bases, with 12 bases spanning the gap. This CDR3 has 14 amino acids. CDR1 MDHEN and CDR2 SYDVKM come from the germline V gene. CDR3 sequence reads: CASTRQSPYNEQFF. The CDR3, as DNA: TGTGCCAGCACCCGACAGTCGCCCTACAATGAGCAGTTCTTC.

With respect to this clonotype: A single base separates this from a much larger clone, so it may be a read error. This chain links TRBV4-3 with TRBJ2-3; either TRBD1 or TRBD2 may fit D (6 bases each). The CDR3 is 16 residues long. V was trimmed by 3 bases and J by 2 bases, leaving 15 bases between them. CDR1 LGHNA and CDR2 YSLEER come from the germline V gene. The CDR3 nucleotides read TGCGCCAGCAGCCACCGGGGGCCCCCCTACACAGATACGCAGTATTTT. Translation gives CASSHRGPPYTDTQYF.

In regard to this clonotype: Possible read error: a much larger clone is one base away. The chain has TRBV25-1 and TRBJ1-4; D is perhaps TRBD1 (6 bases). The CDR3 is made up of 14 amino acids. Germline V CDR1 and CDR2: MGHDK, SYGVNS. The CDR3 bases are TGTACCAGCAGTGAACAGGTCATAGGGGGAAAACTGTTTTTT. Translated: CTSSEQVIGGKLFF.

The CDR3 DNA reads as TGTGCCACCAGTGATCGGGGGAATGAGCAGTTCTTC. Translation gives CATSDRGNEQFF. This chain joins TRBV24-1 and TRBJ2-1, with D possibly being TRBD2 (6 bases). Germline values: CDR1 KGHDR, CDR2 SFDVKD. Trimming pared 3 bases from V and 7 bases from J, leaving 6 bases between. This CDR3 spans 12 amino acids.